The clone carrying this T cell receptor (beta chain) was observed a handful of times. This specimen belongs to a study of blood T cell repertoires in COVID-19. Study overall: The United States, Italy and Spain supplied acute and convalescent COVID-19 samples. The cDNA or gDNA used as material had been derived from T cells, B-cell-depleted T cells, or PBMCs.

Authors' methods: Reference gene primer amplification in the assay estimated nucleated cell counts. Repertoires were generated with immunoSEQ multiplex PCR, while TCRdb's copy carries only in-frame clones and drops some. Clone size and the V and J calls come from that table; the DNA yielded D and trimming. The profile shows roughly 440,000 clones, approximately 89% of them singletons. Trimming cost V 2 bases and J 1 base; bases outside gene matches: 5. Per the germline V gene, CDR1 is MDHEN and CDR2 is SYDVKM. The CDR3 loop spans 16 amino acids. Patients in Seattle were enrolled during active infection, then followed longitudinally.

The chain employs TRBV28 and TRBJ2-5, with TRBD1 matching over 9 bases. The sequenced material came from peripheral blood. The receptor comes from a woman in her fifties or sixties with COVID-19, enrolled during active disease. This chain's CDR3 is CASSLGPGQGQETQYF. The DNA of the CDR3 is TGTGCCAGCAGTTTAGGGCCGGGACAGGGCCAAGAGACCCAGTACTTC.